A single sample gave rise to the 32 T cell receptor beta chains below, sequenced in a study of OX40 agonist ivuxolimab in advanced cancers. The repertoire was sequenced with immunoSEQ multiplex PCR; TCRdb's copy has only in-frame clones and lacks some. Of about 40,000 clones listed, about 88% are singletons. Material: CD4+ or CD8+ T cells sorted from blood, obtained in a trial of the OX40 agonist ivuxolimab. Every receptor here comes from an adult with an advanced solid tumor such as melanoma, head and neck, liver or kidney cancer.

The CDR3 sequence is CASRNRGTGTGELFF. CDR3 DNA: TGTGCCAGCAGAAACAGGGGGACTGGGACCGGGGAGCTGTTTTTT. The genes are TRBV2 and TRBJ2-2; 8 bases are a match to TRBD1. The CDR3 is 15 residues long. The V gene end was trimmed by 6 bases and the J gene end by 5 bases; junction bases not matched to a gene: 8. Germline CDR1 reads SNHLY; CDR2 reads FYNNEI.

The V and J genes are TRBV6-6 and TRBJ1-4, with 7 bases identical to TRBD1. There are 15 residues in the CDR3. V dropped 6 bases and J dropped 5; count of bases not matched to a gene: 9. In germline, CDR1 is MNHNY, CDR2 SVGAGI (reference sequence). The CDR3 region is CASRRSTGFNEKLFF. The CDR3 nucleotides read TGTGCCAGCAGACGATCGACAGGGTTCAATGAAAAACTGTTTTTT.

The chain couples TRBV6-5 to TRBJ1-6, with D maybe TRBD1 (5 bases). Germline CDR1 and CDR2: MNHEY and SVGAGI. The CDR3 has 13 residues. With 8 bases removed from V and 8 bases from J, the gap between germline ends came to 13 bases. The CDR3 region is CASFRTLDSPLHF. In nucleotides, the CDR3 is TGTGCCAGCTTCCGGACATTGGATTCACCCCTCCACTTT.

The V gene is TRBV9, the J gene TRBJ2-3, with D perhaps TRBD2 (7 bases). The CDR3 has 15 residues. Germline V gives CDR1 SGDLS, CDR2 YYNGEE. Trimming cost V 1 base and J 2 bases, with 11 bases left between them. The CDR3 loop is CASSVRGGLTDTQYF. The CDR3 DNA reads as TGTGCCAGCAGCGTAAGGGGGGGCCTCACAGATACGCAGTATTTT.

The chain uses TRBV6-5 and TRBJ2-3, with D perhaps matching TRBD1 or TRBD2 (5 bases each). V was cut by 2 bases and J by 3 bases, with 12 bases left in between. Germline V gene sequence: CDR1 MNHEY, CDR2 SVGAGI. There are 15 residues in the CDR3. The CDR3 loop is CASSYSQGVTDTQYF. The CDR3 nucleotides read TGTGCCAGCAGTTACAGCCAGGGAGTGACAGATACGCAGTATTTT.

The gene calls are TRBV19 and TRBJ2-3, with a weak D call TRBD2 (7 bases). Germline lookup yields CDR1 LNHDA and CDR2 SQIVND (reference sequence). The length of the CDR3 is 13 residues. V gave up 7 bases and J gave up 4 bases, with 12 bases separating them. Here the CDR3 DNA reads TGTGCCAGTACTGGGGGGGCAGCAGATACGCAGTATTTT. Translating it yields CASTGGAADTQYF.

V usage is TRBV9 and J usage is TRBJ2-1; no definite D call. The germline V gene has CDR1 SGDLS and CDR2 YYNGEE. V was clipped by 0 bases and J by 8 bases, with 15 bases between them. The CDR3 covers 15 residues. The CDR3 nucleotides are TGTGCCAGCAGCGTAGCTACAGCGCCTTCCTATGAGCAGTTCTTC. This sequence encodes CASSVATAPSYEQFF.

The CDR3 DNA reads TGTGCCAGTAGTATAGTGGAATACAATGAGCAGTTCTTC. Protein sequence: CASSIVEYNEQFF. The chain joins TRBV19 to TRBJ2-1; D call uncertain. V lost 1 base and J 4 bases, leaving 5 bases between the germline ends. Looked up from germline, CDR1 is LNHDA and CDR2 is SQIVND (reference sequence). The CDR3 has 13 amino acids. Filled out from reference TRBV19 and TRBJ2-1, the complete variable domain reads DGGITQSPKYLFRKEGQNVTLSCEQNLNHDAMYWYRQDPGQGLRLIYYSQIVNDFQKGDIAEGYSVSREKKESFPLTVTSAQKNPTAFYLCASSIVEYNEQFFGPGTRLTVL.

The genes are TRBV19 and TRBJ1-3, with 8 bases identical to TRBD1. Trimming removed 3 bases from V and 5 bases from J; junction bases left unmatched: 9. The CDR3 contains 16 residues. In germline, CDR1 is LNHDA, CDR2 SQIVND (reference sequence). CDR3 protein: CASSMPGQGFRNTIYF. The CDR3 DNA is TGTGCCAGTAGTATGCCCGGACAGGGTTTCAGAAACACCATATATTTT.

V is TRBV4-2 and J is TRBJ2-7, with D maybe TRBD2 (5 bases). Germline V gene sequence: CDR1 LGHNA, CDR2 YNFKEQ. V was shortened by 0 bases and J by 1 base, with 10 bases between the two germline ends. The CDR3 loop spans 15 amino acids. The CDR3 DNA reads TGTGCCAGCAGCCAAGAAAGTCGGAGGTCCTACGAGCAGTACTTC. Encoded protein: CASSQESRRSYEQYF.

The chain recombines TRBV20-1 with TRBJ2-5; D is unclear. In germline, CDR1 is DFQATT, CDR2 SNEGSKA (reference sequence). The CDR3 length is 11 residues. V lost 6 bases and J 2 bases, leaving 7 bases between the germline ends. CDR3 in DNA: TGCAGTGCCCTGGAGCAAGAGACCCAGTACTTC. Its protein is CSALEQETQYF.

The V gene is TRBV27, the J gene TRBJ1-2; no clear D gene. The CDR3 loop spans 15 amino acids. The V end lost 7 bases, the J end lost 8 bases, and 23 bases lay between the germline ends. Looked up from germline, CDR1 is MNHEY and CDR2 is SMNVEV (reference sequence). CDR3 in amino acids: CASMEFAAGIGGYTF. CDR3 nucleotides: TGTGCCAGCATGGAGTTTGCGGCCGGAATCGGCGGCTACACCTTC.

This chain connects TRBV5-4 to TRBJ2-5; perhaps TRBD2 as D (6 bases). Between the trimmed V and J ends, which lost 4 bases and 2 bases, there was a span of 18 bases. This CDR3 has 16 residues. CDR1 is SGHNT, CDR2 YYREEE, per germline (reference sequence). DNA of the CDR3: TGTGCCAGCAGCCCATCGACTAGGAATGGGCAAGAGACCCAGTACTTC. It codes for CASSPSTRNGQETQYF.

This clone was seen once. The chain uses TRBV7-9 and TRBJ2-5; perhaps TRBD1 as D (6 bases). Germline V gene lookup returns CDR1 SEHNR and CDR2 FQNEAQ (reference sequence). Trimming took 0 bases from V and 7 from J, leaving 12 bases between them. The length of the CDR3 is 14 residues. CDR3: CASSLATLQGTQYF. The CDR3 nucleotides read TGTGCCAGCAGCTTAGCAACCCTACAGGGGACCCAGTACTTC. Full variable domain (missing parts from reference TRBV7-9 and TRBJ2-5): DTGVSQNPRHKITKRGQNVTFRCDPISEHNRLYWYRQTLGQGPEFLTYFQNEAQLEKSRLLSDRFSAERPKGSFSTLEIQRTEQGDSAMYLCASSLATLQGTQYFGPGTRLLVL.

The V call is TRBV6-5, the J call TRBJ2-7; D is perhaps TRBD2 (5 bases). In germline, CDR1 is MNHEY, CDR2 SVGAGI. The CDR3 loop spans 13 amino acids. Trimming removed 5 bases at V and 4 bases at J, with 12 bases between. The CDR3 sequence: CASSPGNRYEQYF. CDR3 sequence (DNA): TGTGCCAGCAGTCCCGGGAATAGGTACGAGCAGTACTTC.

In its sample, this clone was seen a few times. J is TRBJ1-5 and V is TRBV5-3; no firm D call. TRBV5-3 is labeled an ORF, and its function is uncertain. The CDR3 has 12 residues. V lost 1 base, J lost 6 bases, and 5 bases lay in between. CDR3 residues: CARSLRSQPQHF. The CDR3 DNA sequence: TGTGCCAGAAGCTTGCGTAGTCAGCCCCAGCATTTT.

The table lists this clone with a few counts. The chain uses TRBV7-8 and TRBJ1-3; TRBD1 is a possible D gene (5 bases). The CDR3 totals 14 residues. With 5 bases removed from V and 4 bases from J, the gap between germline ends came to 12 bases. Germline assignment: CDR1 SGHVS and CDR2 FQNEAQ. The CDR3 sequence: CASSLGGLGNTIYF. The CDR3 nucleotides are TGTGCCAGCAGCCTGGGGGGTTTGGGAAACACCATATATTTT.

V and J are TRBV6-5 and TRBJ2-2; D gene unclear. The CDR3 extends over 13 amino acids. Per the germline V gene, CDR1 is MNHEY and CDR2 is SVGAGI. Between the trimmed V and J ends, which lost 6 bases and 2 bases, there was a span of 7 bases. The CDR3 reads CASRDPNTGELFF. The CDR3 nucleotides read TGTGCCAGCAGGGACCCCAACACCGGGGAGCTGTTTTTT.

This chain links TRBV2 with TRBJ1-6, with TRBD1 as a possible D gene (5 bases). The CDR3 is 13 amino acids. Looked up from germline, CDR1 is SNHLY and CDR2 is FYNNEI. Trimming pared 8 bases from V and 9 bases from J, leaving 14 bases between. This CDR3 reads CASGAAEISPLHF. CDR3 DNA sequence: TGTGCCAGCGGGGCGGCGGAGATTTCACCCCTCCACTTT.

The chain is built from TRBV30 and TRBJ2-7; 7 positions agree with TRBD2. Trimming cost V 0 bases and J 4 bases; bases outside gene matches: 6. CDR1 and CDR2 (germline): GTSNPN, SVGIG (reference sequence). The CDR3 sequence is 14 residues long. The CDR3 sequence: CAWSVQRGHYEQYF. For the CDR3, the DNA is TGTGCCTGGAGTGTCCAGCGGGGCCATTACGAGCAGTACTTC.

Here the CDR3 reads CASMEPGPRWDEKLFF. The CDR3 DNA sequence: TGTGCCAGTATGGAACCAGGGCCAAGATGGGATGAAAAACTGTTTTTT. The V gene is TRBV19, the J gene TRBJ1-4, with D possibly matching TRBD1 (5 bases). This CDR3 has 16 amino acids. Trimming cost V 7 bases and J 6 bases, with 21 bases left between them. From germline, CDR1 is LNHDA and CDR2 SQIVND (reference sequence). The variable domain in full, with the rest retrieved from reference TRBV19 and TRBJ1-4, is DGGITQSPKYLFRKEGQNVTLSCEQNLNHDAMYWYRQDPGQGLRLIYYSQIVNDFQKGDIAEGYSVSREKKESFPLTVTSAQKNPTAFYLCASMEPGPRWDEKLFFGSGTQLSVL.

The chain's CDR3 is CASSSAVTNTGELFF. The CDR3 nucleotides read TGCGCCAGCAGCTCGGCGGTAACGAACACCGGGGAGCTGTTTTTT. The V call is TRBV5-1, the J call TRBJ2-2; D call uncertain. The CDR3 consists of 15 residues. V lost 3 bases and J 0 bases, leaving 9 bases between the germline ends. Germline loops: CDR1 SGHRS, CDR2 YFSETQ.

This chain's CDR3 is CASRDSLYEQYF. Here the CDR3 DNA reads TGTGCCAGCCGGGACAGCCTGTACGAGCAGTACTTC. The V and J genes are TRBV6-1 and TRBJ2-7, with TRBD1 matching 7 bases. Per germline, CDR1 MNHNS and CDR2 SASEGT. V lost 8 bases to trimming and J lost 4 bases; unmatched junction nucleotides: 5. There are 12 residues in the CDR3.

This clone has just a few counts. The rearrangement links TRBV6-6 to TRBJ2-5; no definite D call. The CDR3 is 12 residues long. The germline V gene has CDR1 MNHNY and CDR2 SVGAGI (reference sequence). V was cut by 0 bases and J by 2 bases, with 1 base left in between. The CDR3 here is CASSYSQETQYF. CDR3 coding DNA: TGTGCCAGCAGTTACTCTCAAGAGACCCAGTACTTC.

The chain couples TRBV5-4 to TRBJ1-4; 7 bases map to TRBD1. V shed 0 bases, J shed 3 bases, and the junction held 5 bases outside the gene matches. There are 16 residues in the CDR3. Germline loops: CDR1 SGHNT, CDR2 YYREEE (reference sequence). The CDR3 coding sequence is TGTGCCAGCAGCTTGGAGGGGGCTCGGGCTAATGAAAAACTGTTTTTT. This encodes CASSLEGARANEKLFF. Filled out from reference TRBV5-4 and TRBJ1-4, the complete variable domain reads ETGVTQSPTHLIKTRGQQVTLRCSSQSGHNTVSWYQQALGQGPQFIFQYYREEENGRGNFPPRFSGLQFPNYSSELNVNALELDDSALYLCASSLEGARANEKLFFGSGTQLSVL.

The chain is built from TRBV6-5 and TRBJ2-3; TRBD2 aligns across 8 bases. Germline V gene lookup returns CDR1 MNHEY and CDR2 SVGAGI. This CDR3 has 13 residues. The V gene end was trimmed by 6 bases and the J gene end by 8 bases; junction bases not matched to a gene: 7. The CDR3 reads CASRSGGSGTQYF. In DNA, the CDR3 is TGTGCCAGCAGAAGCGGGGGTAGTGGTACGCAGTATTTT.

This chain connects TRBV6-1 to TRBJ2-1, with 14 bases matching TRBD2. Trimming cost V 0 bases and J 6 bases; bases outside gene matches: 4. CDR1 and CDR2 from the germline V gene are MNHNS and SASEGT. This CDR3 contains 17 residues. The CDR3 loop is CASSEAEGLAGVNEQFF. CDR3 coding DNA: TGTGCCAGCAGTGAAGCGGAGGGACTAGCGGGGGTCAATGAGCAGTTCTTC.

This chain connects TRBV7-3 to TRBJ2-3, with TRBD1 identical over 8 bases. Germline V lookup: CDR1 SGHTA, CDR2 FQGTGA. The ends lost 3 bases at V and 0 bases at J; junction bases unmatched: 2. The length of the CDR3 is 15 residues. The CDR3 is CASSFGQGSTDTQYF. The CDR3 nucleotides read TGTGCCAGCAGCTTTGGACAGGGAAGCACAGATACGCAGTATTTT.

V usage is TRBV9 and J usage is TRBJ2-2; D is ambiguous. V lost 0 bases and J lost 3, with 3 bases in between. This CDR3 is 13 amino acids long. CDR1 and CDR2 (germline): SGDLS, YYNGEE. The DNA of the CDR3 is TGTGCCAGCAGCGTAGGCGACACCGGGGAGCTGTTTTTT. It translates to CASSVGDTGELFF.

V is TRBV9 and J is TRBJ2-1, with D possibly matching TRBD2 (6 bases). The CDR3 extends over 15 amino acids. CDR1 and CDR2 (germline): SGDLS, YYNGEE. V shed 3 bases and J shed 0 bases, with 10 bases lying between them. The CDR3 DNA sequence: TGTGCCAGCAGCGCCGGGGGAAGCTCCTACAATGAGCAGTTCTTC. Protein: CASSAGGSSYNEQFF.

The J gene is TRBJ1-6, the V gene TRBV2; D not resolved. CDR3 length equals 14 residues. V lost 6 bases and J lost 6, with 12 bases in between. The germline V gene has CDR1 SNHLY and CDR2 FYNNEI. DNA for the CDR3: TGTGCCAGCAGGCCGGATCCCCCTAATTCACCCCTCCACTTT. Protein sequence: CASRPDPPNSPLHF. The full variable domain, rest sourced from reference TRBV2 and TRBJ1-6, is EPEVTQTPSHQVTQMGQEVILRCVPISNHLYFYWYRQILGQKVEFLVSFYNNEISEKSEIFDDQFSVERPDGSNFTLKIRSTKLEDSAMYFCASRPDPPNSPLHFGNGTRLTVT.

The V call is TRBV10-3, the J call TRBJ2-5, with D possibly matching TRBD1 (5 bases). This CDR3 is built from 13 residues. V lost 8 bases and J lost 5, with 15 bases in between. CDR1 and CDR2 from the germline V gene are ENHRY and SYGVKD. In nucleotides, the CDR3 is TGTGCCATCCCGGACACCCTGGCTGAGACCCAGTACTTC. The encoded protein is CAIPDTLAETQYF.